The 8 T cell receptor beta chains below were found in one sample sequenced in a study of beta chain features in type 1 diabetes (dated by TCRdb to the late 2010s). The library was obtained by the immunoSEQ multiplex PCR assay. The High Capacity cDNA Reverse Transcription Kit was used to reverse transcribe all of the isolated RNA, meaning that expressed TCRB transcripts were what got sequenced. The table was pulled from immuneACCESS by TCRdb, which kept in-frame rearrangements only. Such tables lose some clones; where checked, under half of the loss comes from unresolved V genes, and the rest has no known cause. The sample records around 170,000 clones, roughly 9% of which are singletons. 2% to 2.5% of the sample rests with the top ten. The sample consisted of central memory CD4+ T cells from blood. These receptors originate from a woman younger than 35 in good health.

In its sample, this clone was seen a few times. This chain joins TRBV7-8 and TRBJ1-4, with unresolved D. Trimming stripped 3 bases from V and 7 bases from J, with 15 bases between. Germline CDR1 reads SGHVS; CDR2 reads FQNEAQ. The CDR3 is 15 residues long. The CDR3 bases are TGTGCCAGCAGCTTGTGGAGGGCCCCCCGTGAAAAACTGTTTTTT. This encodes CASSLWRAPREKLFF.

J is TRBJ2-5 and V is TRBV29-1, with TRBD1 as a possible D gene (5 bases). V was pared by 6 bases and J by 1 base, with 15 bases between. This CDR3 is 14 amino acids long. In germline, CDR1 is SQVTM, CDR2 ANQGSEA. The CDR3, as DNA: TGCAGCGTCTTAGGGGTGTGGGCCCAAGAGACCCAGTACTTC. This codes for CSVLGVWAQETQYF.

This clone was counted a few times. The rearrangement uses TRBV9 and TRBJ1-1; the match to TRBD1 covers 8 bases. The length of the CDR3 is 14 residues. V was pared by 4 bases and J by 4 bases, with 6 bases of the junction left unmatched. Germline V gives CDR1 SGDLS, CDR2 YYNGEE. CDR3 amino acids: CASSQDRVATEAFF. CDR3 nucleotides: TGTGCCAGCAGCCAGGACAGGGTGGCCACTGAAGCTTTCTTT.

This chain joins TRBV12-5 and TRBJ1-6, with D uncertain. Looked up from germline, CDR1 is LGHNT and CDR2 is FRNRAP. The CDR3 is 12 residues long. V gave up 4 bases and J gave up 12 bases, with 10 bases separating them. CDR3 nucleotides: TGTGCTAGTGGTTCCCCACATTTACCCCTCCACTTT. Translated, it gives CASGSPHLPLHF.

This clone occurred a few times. This chain joins TRBV4-1 and TRBJ1-3; D is perhaps TRBD1 (5 bases). The CDR3 has 14 amino acids. CDR1 and CDR2 from the germline V gene are MGHRA and YSYEKL. V was trimmed by 2 bases and J by 9 bases, leaving 14 bases between them. CDR3 nucleotides: TGCGCCAGCAGCCAAACCCGGGGAGGGGCCACCATATATTTT. This gives the protein CASSQTRGGATIYF.

The chain joins TRBV5-1 to TRBJ2-7, with 13 positions matching TRBD2. The CDR3 covers 14 residues. J gave up 11 bases and V 2 bases, and 7 bases lay outside the gene matches. CDR1 and CDR2 (germline): SGHRS, YFSETQ. CDR3: CASSLGLAGDQKYF. CDR3 nucleotide sequence: TGCGCCAGCAGCTTAGGACTAGCGGGAGACCAGAAGTACTTC.

The J gene is TRBJ1-1, the V gene TRBV5-1, with a tentative D call TRBD1 (6 bases). The length of the CDR3 is 15 residues. V was cut by 5 bases and J by 3 bases, with 17 bases left in between. The germline V gene has CDR1 SGHRS and CDR2 YFSETQ. DNA for the CDR3: TGCGCCAGCAGGGGGACCGGGGGGCTCGACACTGAAGCTTTCTTT. It is translated as CASRGTGGLDTEAFF.

This clone was seen more than once but under ten times. This sequence joins TRBV7-9 and TRBJ1-2; TRBD1 matches 8 bases. Trimming at V came to 8 bases and at J to 7 bases, leaving 9 bases not matched to a gene. In germline, CDR1 is SEHNR, CDR2 FQNEAQ (reference sequence). The CDR3 covers 13 residues. CDR3 sequence: CASARQGLTGYTF. In DNA, the CDR3 is TGTGCCAGCGCGAGACAGGGGCTAACTGGCTACACCTTC.